This is a list of T cell receptor beta chains from one sample in a study of cytomegalovirus exposure and HLA in healthy donors. Clones were sequenced by immunoSEQ multiplex PCR, and TCRdb holds only the in-frame ones, with some missing. Found here are fewer than 95,000 clones, about 85% of them singletons; the top ten hold 7% to 8.5%. Sequencing was done on a sample of PBMCs. The origin of the receptors is a man between 40 and 49 years old in good health and CMV-seropositive. Both conserved end residues are part of each CDR3. The order of the fields is D gene, clone size, J gene, V gene, CDR3 DNA, CDR3 protein. The D gene is left open where the match is weak. Clone sizes are given selectively: once, few, many, or a class where the clone is expanded.

D: NA
size: few
J: TRBJ1-5
V: TRBV5-4
DNA: TGTGCCAGCAGCTTGGACGGGTGGAATCAGCCCCAGCATTTT
CDR3: CASSLDGWNQPQHF

D: TRBD1
size: NA
J: TRBJ2-1
V: TRBV7-2
DNA: TGTGCCAGCGGGACAGTCCTCAATGAGCAGTTCTTC
CDR3: CASGTVLNEQFF

D: NA
size: NA
J: TRBJ2-2
V: TRBV28
DNA: TGTGCCAGCAGTTACGGACAGAACACCGGGGAGCTGTTTTTT
CDR3: CASSYGQNTGELFF

D: NA
size: NA
J: TRBJ1-1
V: TRBV7-9
DNA: TGTTCCAGCAGCTTAAACACGGGTGGTGAAGCTTTCTTT
CDR3: CSSSLNTGGEAFF

D: NA
size: once
J: TRBJ2-7
V: TRBV20-1
DNA: TGCAGTGCTAGCACTTCCTACGAGCAGTACTTC
CDR3: CSASTSYEQYF

D: NA
size: NA
J: TRBJ1-1
V: TRBV10-1
DNA: TGCGCCAGCAGTCCAAAACAGGGTTGGGCGAACACTGAAGCTTTCTTT
CDR3: CASSPKQGWANTEAFF

D: TRBD2
size: NA
J: TRBJ2-1
V: TRBV27
DNA: TGTGCCAGCAGTAGACTAGCGGGAGGTTACAATGAGCAGTTCTTC
CDR3: CASSRLAGGYNEQFF

D: TRBD1
size: NA
J: TRBJ1-2
V: TRBV5-1
DNA: TGCGCCAGCAGCTTGTTGGGGACAGGGGGTGCCTACACCTTC
CDR3: CASSLLGTGGAYTF

D: NA
size: NA
J: TRBJ2-1
V: TRBV7-9
DNA: TGTGCCAGCAGCTTAGCGCAACTGCTAAACTCCTACAATGAGCAGTTCTTC
CDR3: CASSLAQLLNSYNEQFF

D: NA
size: NA
J: TRBJ2-3
V: TRBV10-1
DNA: TGCGCCAGCAGTGAGTCCTTTTCAGATACGCAGTATTTT
CDR3: CASSESFSDTQYF

D: NA
size: NA
J: TRBJ1-2
V: TRBV5-1
DNA: TGCGCCAGCAGCTTGGCCCCGGACAGCGGGGTTGGCTACACCTTC
CDR3: CASSLAPDSGVGYTF

D: TRBD1
size: once
J: TRBJ1-4
V: TRBV9
DNA: TGTGCCAGCAGCGTAGAAGACAGGGGGGGAGGTGAAAAACTGTTTTTT
CDR3: CASSVEDRGGGEKLFF

D: NA
size: NA
J: TRBJ1-5
V: TRBV30
DNA: TGTGCCTGGAGTGTAACGAGAGCCCTGGCGGCCCAGCATTTT
CDR3: CAWSVTRALAAQHF

D: TRBD1
size: NA
J: TRBJ1-2
V: TRBV6-1
DNA: TGTGCCAGCAGTGAAGCGTGGGGACAGGGGAGCGGCTACACCTTC
CDR3: CASSEAWGQGSGYTF

D: NA
size: NA
J: TRBJ2-1
V: TRBV6-5
DNA: TGTGCCAGCAGTTACGGCCCCACTAGAAACAATGAGCGGTTCTTC
CDR3: CASSYGPTRNNERFF

D: NA
size: NA
J: TRBJ2-7
V: TRBV21-1
DNA: TGTGCCAGCAGACCGGGACAGTCCTACGAGCAGTACTTC
CDR3: CASRPGQSYEQYF

D: NA
size: NA
J: TRBJ1-1
V: TRBV21-1
DNA: TGTGCCAGCAACCATCCGACAGGGGCAAACACTGAAGCTTTCTTT
CDR3: CASNHPTGANTEAFF

D: NA
size: NA
J: TRBJ1-1
V: TRBV2
DNA: TGTGCCAGCAGGGACAGCCGTGAAGCTTTCTTT
CDR3: CASRDSREAFF

D: NA
size: NA
J: TRBJ1-6
V: TRBV13
DNA: TGTGCCAGCAGCCAACGGAGGGGGGGGCAGCTCGCTTCACCCCTCCACTTT
CDR3: CASSQRRGGQLASPLHF

D: NA
size: once
J: TRBJ2-1
V: TRBV7-9
DNA: TGTGCCAGCAGCCCGCAATCGGATGAGCAGTTCTTC
CDR3: CASSPQSDEQFF

D: TRBD1
size: NA
J: TRBJ1-4
V: TRBV2
DNA: TGTGCCAGCAGTAAGGACAGGATTTTTACCGCAGGTGAAAAACTGTTTTTT
CDR3: CASSKDRIFTAGEKLFF

D: NA
size: NA
J: TRBJ1-4
V: TRBV21-1
DNA: TGTGCCAGCAGCACGCGGGTGAGATTTTTT
CDR3: CASSTRVRFF

D: NA
size: NA
J: TRBJ1-5
V: TRBV7-3
DNA: TGTGCCAGCAGCCCGCCGGGGGGCGCTAAAAATCAGCCCCAGCATTTT
CDR3: CASSPPGGAKNQPQHF

D: NA
size: NA
J: TRBJ2-3
V: TRBV5-4
DNA: TGTGCCAGCAGCTTTTCAGGTGGAGATACGCAGTATTTT
CDR3: CASSFSGGDTQYF

D: TRBD2
size: NA
J: TRBJ2-2
V: TRBV5-1
DNA: TGCGCCAGCAGCGGGGGACTAGCGGGGGGCGACACCGGGGAGCTGTTTTTT
CDR3: CASSGGLAGGDTGELFF

D: NA
size: once
J: TRBJ2-7
V: TRBV6-1
DNA: TGTGCCAGCAGCCTAAACAGGGCAAGCTCCTACGAGCAGTACTTC
CDR3: CASSLNRASSYEQYF

D: TRBD1
size: NA
J: TRBJ1-6
V: TRBV6-6
DNA: TGTGCCAGCAGTACGCCCCAGATCAGGGGGCAATCACCCCTCCACTTT
CDR3: CASSTPQIRGQSPLHF

D: TRBD2
size: NA
J: TRBJ2-1
V: TRBV7-2
DNA: TGTGCCAGCAGCTTAGCACCGGGACTAGCGGGAGGGAGCTCCTACAATGAGCAGTTCTTC
CDR3: CASSLAPGLAGGSSYNEQFF

D: TRBD1
size: NA
J: TRBJ1-2
V: TRBV27
DNA: TGTGCCAGCAGTTTTGGGGACAGACCTAACTATGGCTACACCTTC
CDR3: CASSFGDRPNYGYTF

D: NA
size: NA
J: TRBJ2-2
V: TRBV7-7
DNA: TGTGCTAGCAGCTTAGTTAACAGCCCCGGGGAGCTGTTTTTT
CDR3: CASSLVNSPGELFF

D: NA
size: NA
J: TRBJ1-6
V: TRBV25-1
DNA: TGTGCCAGCAGTGAGGGGAGCTCCTATAATTCACCCCTCCACTTT
CDR3: CASSEGSSYNSPLHF

D: TRBD2
size: NA
J: TRBJ2-3
V: TRBV28
DNA: TGTGCCACCTCCCCACCTAGCGGACGTAGCACAGATACGCAGTATTTT
CDR3: CATSPPSGRSTDTQYF

D: TRBD2
size: once
J: TRBJ2-5
V: TRBV5-4
DNA: TGTGCCAGCACCACGGGGCTAGCGGGAGGGATGACCCAGTACTTC
CDR3: CASTTGLAGGMTQYF

D: NA
size: few
J: TRBJ2-5
V: TRBV2
DNA: TGTGCCAGCAGTGTTGGTCGCAGGGGCGAAGAGCAGTACTTC
CDR3: CASSVGRRGEEQYF

D: TRBD2
size: NA
J: TRBJ2-5
V: TRBV18
DNA: TGTGCCAGCTCACCCGGACATGGACTAGCGGGGGAGACCCAGTACTTC
CDR3: CASSPGHGLAGETQYF

D: NA
size: NA
J: TRBJ2-7
V: TRBV4-1
DNA: TGCGCCAGCAGCCACGAAGAAACGGGACTCTACGAGCAGTACTTC
CDR3: CASSHEETGLYEQYF

D: NA
size: NA
J: TRBJ1-3
V: TRBV5-1
DNA: TGCGCCAGCAGCTTGGAGCCCTCCCGCTCTGGAAACACCATATATTTT
CDR3: CASSLEPSRSGNTIYF

D: NA
size: few
J: TRBJ2-6
V: TRBV5-1
DNA: TGCGCCAGCAGCTCGGGGGCTGGGGCCAACGTCCTGACTTTC
CDR3: CASSSGAGANVLTF

D: TRBD1
size: NA
J: TRBJ1-2
V: TRBV7-8
DNA: TGTGCCAGCAGCTTTCTGGACAGGGAGTATGGCTACACCTTC
CDR3: CASSFLDREYGYTF

D: NA
size: medium-sized
J: TRBJ2-1
V: TRBV6-6
DNA: TGTGCCAGCAGTTACCTTACAGCCACCTCCTACAATGAGCAGTTCTTC
CDR3: CASSYLTATSYNEQFF

D: NA
size: few
J: TRBJ2-7
V: TRBV27
DNA: TGTGCCAGCAGTACCTTAACAGGGAGCTCCTACGAGCAGTACTTC
CDR3: CASSTLTGSSYEQYF

D: NA
size: NA
J: TRBJ1-1
V: TRBV27
DNA: TGTGCCAGCAGCATGAGGAGGGTGGCAGGTAACACTGAAGCTTTCTTT
CDR3: CASSMRRVAGNTEAFF

D: TRBD1
size: NA
J: TRBJ1-2
V: TRBV13
DNA: TGTGCCAGCAGCTCGGACAGGGGGCGCCCCTATGGCTACACCTTC
CDR3: CASSSDRGRPYGYTF

D: TRBD1
size: once
J: TRBJ2-7
V: TRBV7-6
DNA: TGTGCCAGCAGCTCAGGGGGCGGGCTGTACTACGAGCAGTACTTC
CDR3: CASSSGGGLYYEQYF

D: TRBD2
size: NA
J: TRBJ2-5
V: TRBV18
DNA: TGTGCCAGCTCATCGACTAGCGGGGGATACCAAGGGACCCAGTACTTC
CDR3: CASSSTSGGYQGTQYF

D: TRBD2
size: NA
J: TRBJ2-3
V: TRBV5-8
DNA: TGTGCCAGCAGCTCCCCGGGACTAGCGGGCAGCACAGATACGCAGTATTTT
CDR3: CASSSPGLAGSTDTQYF

D: NA
size: NA
J: TRBJ2-7
V: TRBV5-1
DNA: TGCGCCAGCAGCATCCGGGACAGCGGGTACTACGAGCAGTACTTC
CDR3: CASSIRDSGYYEQYF

D: TRBD2
size: NA
J: TRBJ2-1
V: TRBV5-1
DNA: TGCGCCAGCAGCCCAACGGGACTAGCGGGACGTGAGCAGTTCTTC
CDR3: CASSPTGLAGREQFF